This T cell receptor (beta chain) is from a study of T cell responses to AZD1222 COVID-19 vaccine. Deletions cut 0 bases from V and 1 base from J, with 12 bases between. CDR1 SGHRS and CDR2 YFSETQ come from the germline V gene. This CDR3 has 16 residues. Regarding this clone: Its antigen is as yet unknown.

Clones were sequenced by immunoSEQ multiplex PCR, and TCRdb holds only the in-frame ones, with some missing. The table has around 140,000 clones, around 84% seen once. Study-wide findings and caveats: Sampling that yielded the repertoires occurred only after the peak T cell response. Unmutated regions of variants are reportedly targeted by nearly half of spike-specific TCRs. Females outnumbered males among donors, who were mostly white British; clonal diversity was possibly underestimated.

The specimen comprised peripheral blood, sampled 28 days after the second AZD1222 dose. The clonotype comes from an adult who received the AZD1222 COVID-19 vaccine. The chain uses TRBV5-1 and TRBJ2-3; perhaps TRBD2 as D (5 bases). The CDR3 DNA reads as TGCGCCAGCAGCTTGGTTGCGGGCGGGCGCACAGATACGCAGTATTTT. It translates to CASSLVAGGRTDTQYF.